A selection of T cell receptor beta chains follows, all from one sample in a study of blood T cell repertoires in COVID-19. Clones were sequenced by immunoSEQ multiplex PCR, and TCRdb holds only the in-frame ones, with some missing. The repertoire includes about 70,000 clones, around 90% of them detected once, and 29% sits in the top ten. Specimen: peripheral blood. Receptors originate from a woman over 75 with active or convalescent COVID-19. CDR3s include the opening cysteine and the closing phenylalanine or tryptophan.

CASTTPGGDTQYF,TRBJ2-3,TRBV5-1
CASSKVASKLPYEQYF,TRBJ2-7,TRBV21-1
CATSDLALAGENTGELFF,TRBJ2-2,TRBV24-1
CASSQVSFEQYF,TRBJ2-7,TRBV3-1/TRBV3-2
CASSSTAGTVGGYGYTF,TRBJ1-2,TRBV19
CASSVAGGGPVETQYF,TRBJ2-5,TRBV9
CASSAGQVYGYTF,TRBJ1-2,TRBV9
CASSQEGQGIWGYTF,TRBJ1-2,TRBV4-3
CASSEGLAGTHRYF,TRBJ2-5,TRBV2
CASRPRGDTEAFF,TRBJ1-1,TRBV3-1/TRBV3-2
CATSRDQGAAGLDTEAFF,TRBJ1-1,TRBV15
CASSFGAGSYNEQFF,TRBJ2-1,TRBV11-3
CASSLSWRWHDTQYF,TRBJ2-3,TRBV7-2
CASKAGPSVLETQYF,TRBJ2-5,TRBV19
CSVWTVTGQYF,TRBJ2-7,TRBV29-1
CASSPLPQVDEQYF,TRBJ2-7,TRBV18
CASSLQPGGRMNTEAFF,TRBJ1-1,TRBV5-4
CASSGHRLPYEQYF,TRBJ2-7,TRBV2
CARTDRGRPNYGYTF,TRBJ1-2,TRBV2
CATGGTGADTQYF,TRBJ2-3,TRBV19
CASSITRTGLRNQPQHF,TRBJ1-5,TRBV19
CAISTGGLFQATNEQFF,TRBJ2-1,TRBV10-3
CASSWGERGLTDTQYF,TRBJ2-3,TRBV6-4
CASSSSGGSYEQYF,TRBJ2-7,TRBV10-2
CASSPGTGRNSRLGPLYEQYF,TRBJ2-7,TRBV27
CASSLDGSTDTQYF,TRBJ2-3,TRBV7-2
CASSALASSYNEQFF,TRBJ2-1,TRBV2
CASRLISGGTNEQFF,TRBJ2-1,TRBV6-6
CASSVGIISVGTGGDRTNTEAFF,TRBJ1-1,TRBV5-1
CASRGTSSQYF,TRBJ2-3,TRBV11-2
CASSQDRATYEQYF,TRBJ2-7,TRBV4-1
CASSHHSGGSSNTGELFF,TRBJ2-2,TRBV19
CASSQDLVGVGYTF,TRBJ1-2,TRBV4-3
CATSRDPGGELFF,TRBJ2-2,TRBV15
CASNRGYQETQYF,TRBJ2-5,TRBV13
CASSLGRTDTQYF,TRBJ2-3,TRBV7-9
CASSLLGWTVHNQPQHF,TRBJ1-5,TRBV7-8
CASGQGWGNEKLFF,TRBJ1-4,TRBV19
CAIGQGLGTEAFF,TRBJ1-1,TRBV10-3
CACTEGQARGNYGYTF,TRBJ1-2,TRBV6-1
CASRDETSGGAGEQYF,TRBJ2-7,TRBV2
CASSVGTSGGTPEQFF,TRBJ2-1,TRBV9
CASRRTGGGYDEQFF,TRBJ2-1,TRBV5-8
CAWGRGGRVGYTF,TRBJ1-2,TRBV30
CASSGAADSPLHF,TRBJ1-6,TRBV9
CASSDSTLTNYGYTF,TRBJ1-2,TRBV6-4
CASSSTGIEQYF,TRBJ2-7,TRBV7-2
CASSLPGIGNTEAFF,TRBJ1-1,TRBV7-2
CASRQDRASGNTIYF,TRBJ1-3,TRBV5-5
CASSASGVYGYTF,TRBJ1-2,TRBV9
CASSRATTRNTEAFF,TRBJ1-1,TRBV19
CASSQDLAGGICGEQFF,TRBJ2-1,TRBV3-1/TRBV3-2
CASSSGGAGEKLFF,TRBJ1-4,TRBV2
CASSRQGWGTDTQYF,TRBJ2-3,TRBV7-6
CSFRTGPDYGYTF,TRBJ1-2,TRBV29-1
CASSFRGAYTEAFF,TRBJ1-1,TRBV7-2
CASSPLAGAPWEQYF,TRBJ2-7,TRBV7-2